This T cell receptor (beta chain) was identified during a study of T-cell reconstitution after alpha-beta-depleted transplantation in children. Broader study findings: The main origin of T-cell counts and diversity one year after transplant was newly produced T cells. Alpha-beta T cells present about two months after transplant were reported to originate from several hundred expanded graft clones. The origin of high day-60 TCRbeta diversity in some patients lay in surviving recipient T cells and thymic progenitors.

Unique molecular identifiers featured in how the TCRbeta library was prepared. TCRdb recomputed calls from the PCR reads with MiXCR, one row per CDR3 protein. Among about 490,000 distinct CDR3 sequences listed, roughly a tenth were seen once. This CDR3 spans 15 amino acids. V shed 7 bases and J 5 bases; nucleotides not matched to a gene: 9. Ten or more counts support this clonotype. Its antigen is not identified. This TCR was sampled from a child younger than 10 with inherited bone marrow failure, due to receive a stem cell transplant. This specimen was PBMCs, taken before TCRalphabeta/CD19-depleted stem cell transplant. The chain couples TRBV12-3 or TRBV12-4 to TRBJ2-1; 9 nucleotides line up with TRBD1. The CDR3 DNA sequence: TGTGCCAGCACCGTTACAGGGGGCTTCAACAATGAGCAGTTCTTC. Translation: CASTVTGGFNNEQFF.